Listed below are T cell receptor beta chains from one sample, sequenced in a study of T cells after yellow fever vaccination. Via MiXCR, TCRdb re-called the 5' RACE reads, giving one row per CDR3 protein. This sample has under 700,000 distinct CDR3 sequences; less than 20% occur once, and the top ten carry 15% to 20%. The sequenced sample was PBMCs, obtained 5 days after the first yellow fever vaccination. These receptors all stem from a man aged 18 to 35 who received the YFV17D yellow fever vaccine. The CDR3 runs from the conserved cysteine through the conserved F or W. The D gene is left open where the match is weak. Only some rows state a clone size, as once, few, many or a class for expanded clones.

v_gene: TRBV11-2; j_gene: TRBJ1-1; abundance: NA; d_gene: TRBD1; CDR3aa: CASSSWTGGGLGTEAFF; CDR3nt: TGTGCCAGCAGCTCCTGGACAGGGGGTGGATTGGGCACTGAAGCTTTCTTT
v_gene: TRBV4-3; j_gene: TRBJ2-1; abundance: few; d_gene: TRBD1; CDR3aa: CASSQRAGQGVNNEQFF; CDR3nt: TGCGCCAGCAGCCAGCGGGCCGGGCAGGGGGTCAACAATGAGCAGTTCTTC
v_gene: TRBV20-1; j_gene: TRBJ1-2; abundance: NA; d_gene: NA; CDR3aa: CSARDHFKEQGSYGYTF; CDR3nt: TGCAGTGCTAGAGATCATTTTAAGGAACAGGGATCTTATGGCTACACCTTC
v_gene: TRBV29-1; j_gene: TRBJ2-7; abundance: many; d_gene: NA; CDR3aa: CSVGQTYEQYF; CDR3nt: TGCAGCGTTGGACAGACCTACGAGCAGTACTTC
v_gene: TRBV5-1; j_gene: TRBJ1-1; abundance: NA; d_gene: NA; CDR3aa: CASSPGGAQKTEAFF; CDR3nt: TGCGCCAGCAGCCCGGGGGGGGCGCAGAAAACTGAAGCTTTCTTT
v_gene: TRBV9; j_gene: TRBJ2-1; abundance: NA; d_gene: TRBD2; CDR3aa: CASSVVSGGPHEQFF; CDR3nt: TGTGCCAGCAGCGTAGTTTCGGGGGGGCCTCATGAGCAGTTCTTC
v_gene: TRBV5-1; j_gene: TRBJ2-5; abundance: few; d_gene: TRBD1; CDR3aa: CASSKGQQETQYF; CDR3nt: TGCGCCAGCAGCAAGGGACAGCAAGAGACCCAGTACTTC
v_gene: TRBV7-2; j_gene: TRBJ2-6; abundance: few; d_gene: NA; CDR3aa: CASSLAWGSGANVLTF; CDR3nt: TGTGCCAGCAGCTTAGCGTGGGGCTCAGGGGCCAACGTCCTGACTTTC
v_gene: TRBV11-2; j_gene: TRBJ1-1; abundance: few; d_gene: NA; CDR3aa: CASSAYSGNTEAFF; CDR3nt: TGTGCCAGCAGTGCCTACAGCGGGAACACTGAAGCTTTCTTT
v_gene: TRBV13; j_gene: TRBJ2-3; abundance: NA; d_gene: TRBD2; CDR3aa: CASNQISGGTDTQYF; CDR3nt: TGTGCCAGCAACCAAATTAGCGGGGGCACAGATACGCAGTATTTT
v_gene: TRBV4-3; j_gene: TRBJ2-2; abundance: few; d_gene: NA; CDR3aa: CASSQDGASAGGELFF; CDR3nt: TGCGCCAGCAGCCAAGACGGGGCTAGCGCTGGGGGGGAGCTGTTTTTT
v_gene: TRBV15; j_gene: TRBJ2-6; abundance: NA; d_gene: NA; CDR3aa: CATSRDATKVSGANVLTF; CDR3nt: TGTGCCACCAGCAGAGACGCTACGAAAGTCTCTGGGGCCAACGTCCTGACTTTC
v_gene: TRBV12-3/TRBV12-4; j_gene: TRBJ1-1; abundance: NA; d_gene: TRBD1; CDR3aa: CASDTISGGQGARVTEAFF; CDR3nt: TGTGCCAGCGACACTATCTCGGGGGGACAGGGGGCGAGAGTCACTGAAGCTTTCTTT
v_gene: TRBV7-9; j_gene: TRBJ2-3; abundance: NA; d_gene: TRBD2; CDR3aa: CASSETSGVTDTQYF; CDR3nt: TGTGCCAGCAGCGAGACTAGCGGGGTGACAGATACGCAGTATTTT
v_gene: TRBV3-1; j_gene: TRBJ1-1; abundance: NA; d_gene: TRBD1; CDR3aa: CASSPRDRPLDTEAFF; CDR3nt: TGTGCCAGCAGCCCCCGGGACAGGCCGTTAGACACTGAAGCTTTCTTT
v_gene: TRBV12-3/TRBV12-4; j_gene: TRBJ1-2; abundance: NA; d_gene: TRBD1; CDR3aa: CASSFRTGLERF; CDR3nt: TGTGCCAGCAGTTTTCGGACAGGTTTGGAACGCTTC
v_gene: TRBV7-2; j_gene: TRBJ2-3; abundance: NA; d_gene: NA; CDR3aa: CASSSSQDTQYF; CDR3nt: TGTGCCAGCAGCTCGTCCCAGGATACGCAGTATTTT
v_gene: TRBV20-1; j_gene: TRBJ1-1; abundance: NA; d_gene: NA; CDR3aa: CSARGGQANTEAFF; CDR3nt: TGCAGTGCTAGAGGAGGGCAGGCAAACACTGAAGCTTTCTTT
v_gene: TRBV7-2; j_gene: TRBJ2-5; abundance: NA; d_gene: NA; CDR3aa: CASRAGSETQYF; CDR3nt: TGTGCCAGCCGCGCAGGGTCGGAGACCCAGTACTTC
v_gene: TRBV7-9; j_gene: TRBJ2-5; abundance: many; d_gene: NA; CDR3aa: CASSPPWPPVGTQYF; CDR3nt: TGTGCCAGCAGCCCCCCCTGGCCCCCGGTGGGGACCCAGTACTTC
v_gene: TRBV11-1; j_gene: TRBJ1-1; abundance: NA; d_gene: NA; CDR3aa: CASSLESPSGLGTEAFF; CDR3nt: TGTGCCAGCAGCTTAGAGAGTCCTTCAGGGCTCGGCACTGAAGCTTTCTTT
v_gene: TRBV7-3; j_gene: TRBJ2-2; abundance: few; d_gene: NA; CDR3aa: CASSRGGRSGELFF; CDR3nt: TGTGCCAGCAGCCGAGGGGGTCGGAGCGGGGAGCTGTTTTTT
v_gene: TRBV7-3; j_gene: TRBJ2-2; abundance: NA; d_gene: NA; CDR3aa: CASRLSWTRGPGELFF; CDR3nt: TGTGCCAGCAGGCTCTCGTGGACCAGGGGACCCGGGGAGCTGTTTTTT
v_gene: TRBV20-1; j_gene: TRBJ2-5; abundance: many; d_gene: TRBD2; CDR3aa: CSARTSGDQETQYF; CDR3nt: TGCAGTGCCAGGACTAGCGGGGACCAAGAGACCCAGTACTTC
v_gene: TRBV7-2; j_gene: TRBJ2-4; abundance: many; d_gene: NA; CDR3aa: CASSSSHGGNIQYF; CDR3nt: TGTGCCAGCAGCAGTAGCCACGGGGGTAACATTCAGTACTTC
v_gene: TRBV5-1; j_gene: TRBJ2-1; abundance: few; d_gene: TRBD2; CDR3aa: CASSLDLAGDYNEQFF; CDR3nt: TGCGCCAGCAGCTTGGATCTAGCGGGGGACTACAATGAGCAGTTCTTC
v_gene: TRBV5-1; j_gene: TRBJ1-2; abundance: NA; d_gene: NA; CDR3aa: CASSPERGYYGYTF; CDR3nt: TGCGCCAGCAGCCCCGAGCGGGGATACTATGGCTACACCTTC
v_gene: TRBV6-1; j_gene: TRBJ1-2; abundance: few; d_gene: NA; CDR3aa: CASRETPTDNYGYTF; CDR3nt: TGTGCCAGCAGAGAAACCCCGACAGACAACTATGGCTACACCTTC
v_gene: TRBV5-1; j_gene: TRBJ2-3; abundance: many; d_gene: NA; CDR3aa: CASSIGVGTDTQYF; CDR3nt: TGCGCCAGCAGCATAGGGGTGGGCACAGATACGCAGTATTTT
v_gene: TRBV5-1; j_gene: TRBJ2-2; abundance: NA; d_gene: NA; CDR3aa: CASSLVGLGTGELFF; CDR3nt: TGCGCCAGCAGCTTGGTCGGGCTCGGCACCGGGGAGCTGTTTTTT
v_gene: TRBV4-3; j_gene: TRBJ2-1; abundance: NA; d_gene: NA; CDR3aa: CASSLWAPTTGNEQFF; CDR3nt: TGCGCCAGCAGCCTCTGGGCACCAACGACGGGGAATGAGCAGTTCTTC
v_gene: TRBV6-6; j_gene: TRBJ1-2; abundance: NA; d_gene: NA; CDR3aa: CASSYSDNYGYTF; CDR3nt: TGTGCCAGCAGTTACTCCGACAACTATGGCTACACCTTC
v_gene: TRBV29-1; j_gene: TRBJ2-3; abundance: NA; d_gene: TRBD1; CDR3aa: CSAIQGAVTDTQYF; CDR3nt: TGCAGCGCTATACAGGGGGCGGTAACAGATACGCAGTATTTT
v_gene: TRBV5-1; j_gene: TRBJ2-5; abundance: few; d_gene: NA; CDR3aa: CASSSGYRETQYF; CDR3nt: TGCGCCAGCAGCTCAGGTTATCGGGAGACCCAGTACTTC
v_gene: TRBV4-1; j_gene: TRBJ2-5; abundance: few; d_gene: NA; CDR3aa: CASSQPPGQGKETQYF; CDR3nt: TGCGCCAGCAGCCAACCGCCTGGTCAGGGTAAAGAGACCCAGTACTTC
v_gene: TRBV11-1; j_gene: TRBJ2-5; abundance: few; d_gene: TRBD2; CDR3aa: CASSFASGQETQYF; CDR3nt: TGTGCCAGCAGCTTCGCTAGCGGCCAAGAGACCCAGTACTTC
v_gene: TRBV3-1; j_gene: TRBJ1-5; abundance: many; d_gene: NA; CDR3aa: CASSSGPGPQHF; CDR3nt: TGTGCCAGCAGCTCCGGGCCGGGGCCCCAGCATTTT
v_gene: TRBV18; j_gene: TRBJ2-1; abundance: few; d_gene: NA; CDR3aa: CASTRSNPEQQFF; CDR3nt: TGTGCCAGCACGCGTTCAAACCCGGAACAGCAGTTCTTC
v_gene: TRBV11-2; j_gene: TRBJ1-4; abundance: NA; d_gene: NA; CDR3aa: CASSETGQGEKLFF; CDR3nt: TGTGCCAGCAGCGAAACCGGCCAAGGGGAAAAACTGTTTTTT
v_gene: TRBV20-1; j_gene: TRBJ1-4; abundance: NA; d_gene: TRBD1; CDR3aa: CSAKDRGVTDLFF; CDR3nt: TGCAGTGCTAAGGACAGGGGCGTTACGGACCTGTTTTTT
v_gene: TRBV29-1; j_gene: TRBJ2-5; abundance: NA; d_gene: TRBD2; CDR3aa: CSVDSSGGGEETQYF; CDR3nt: TGCAGCGTCGACTCTAGCGGGGGCGGAGAAGAGACCCAGTACTTC
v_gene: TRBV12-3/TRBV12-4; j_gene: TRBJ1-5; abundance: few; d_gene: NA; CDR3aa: CASSLGRHSNQPQHF; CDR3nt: TGTGCCAGCAGTTTAGGACGGCATAGCAATCAGCCCCAGCATTTT
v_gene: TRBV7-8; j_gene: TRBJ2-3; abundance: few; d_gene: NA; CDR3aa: CASSYQRRSTDTQYF; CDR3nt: TGTGCCAGCAGCTACCAGAGACGGAGCACAGATACGCAGTATTTT
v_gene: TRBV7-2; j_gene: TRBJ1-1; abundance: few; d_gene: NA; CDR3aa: CASSYGQHSSEAFF; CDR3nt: TGTGCCAGCAGCTACGGACAGCACTCCTCCGAAGCTTTCTTT
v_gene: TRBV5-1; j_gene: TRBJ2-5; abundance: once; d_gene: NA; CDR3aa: CASSPYSTEETQYF; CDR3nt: TGCGCCAGCAGCCCCTATAGCACAGAAGAGACCCAGTACTTC
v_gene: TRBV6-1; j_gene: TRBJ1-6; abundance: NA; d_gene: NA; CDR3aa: CASSEDGENSPLHF; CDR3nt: TGTGCCAGCAGTGAAGATGGGGAAAATTCACCCCTCCACTTT
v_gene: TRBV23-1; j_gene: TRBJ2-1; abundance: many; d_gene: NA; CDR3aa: CASSPRTVWWLNEQFF; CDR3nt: TGCGCCAGCAGTCCGAGGACAGTATGGTGGCTCAATGAGCAGTTCTTC
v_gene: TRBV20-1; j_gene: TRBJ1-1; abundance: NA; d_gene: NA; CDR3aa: CSASNRENTEAFF; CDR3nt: TGCAGTGCTAGTAATCGGGAGAACACTGAAGCTTTCTTT